This T cell receptor beta chain was documented in a study of cytomegalovirus exposure and HLA in healthy donors. General study points: The authors later found HLA-associated TCR beta chains more clonally expanded than equally common others. TCR association rates varied by HLA locus in a later analysis, with DRB1 highest and HLA-C lowest.

In the case of this clone: Its antigen remains unidentified.

The study ran its PCR with 60 Vbeta and 13 Jbeta primers. In the original workflow: In a later analysis, of around 83 million unique beta chains, roughly 10 million appeared in at least two donors. Repertoires were generated with immunoSEQ multiplex PCR, while TCRdb's copy carries only in-frame clones and drops some. That table furnishes V, J and clone size, whereas the DNA furnished D and trimming. The data show 250,000 to 350,000 clones, 86% seen once. Donors in the study were healthy people who gave bone marrow. The TCR comes from a man in his forties or fifties in good health and CMV-seropositive. Sequences were obtained from PBMCs.

The CDR3 DNA reads as TGTGCCAGCAGCTTAGGCCACACTAACTATGGCTACACCTTC. This codes for CASSLGHTNYGYTF. The gene calls are TRBV7-8 and TRBJ1-2; unclear D gene. CDR1 and CDR2 (germline): SGHVS, FQNEAQ. The CDR3 is 14 residues long. V gave up 1 base and J gave up 0 bases, with 6 bases separating them.